In this sample, the clone carrying this TCR beta chain turned up a few times. Germline CDR1 SGHTA, CDR2 FQGNSA. This CDR3 has 18 amino acids. The trim removed 5 bases at V and 6 bases at J, leaving 17 bases unmatched. This specimen belongs to a study of T cells in Graves' hyperthyroidism and ophthalmopathy. Regions amplified from RNA transcripts were the TCR beta CDR3 regions. TCR CDR3 underwent first-round RT-PCR with the HTBI primer set. Each CDR3 protein is one row after TCRdb ran MiXCR on the multiplex PCR reads. The table includes 500,000 or so distinct CDR3 sequences, roughly 17% detected once. The sample taken for sequencing was blood. The source of this sequence is a woman aged 18 to 35 with Graves' ophthalmopathy. V gene TRBV7-2 combines with J gene TRBJ2-2, with 8 bases matching TRBD2. CDR3 region: CASSVRVVTSGNSGELFF. The CDR3 nucleotides read TGTGCCAGCAGCGTCAGAGTTGTTACTAGCGGAAATTCCGGGGAGCTGTTTTTT.